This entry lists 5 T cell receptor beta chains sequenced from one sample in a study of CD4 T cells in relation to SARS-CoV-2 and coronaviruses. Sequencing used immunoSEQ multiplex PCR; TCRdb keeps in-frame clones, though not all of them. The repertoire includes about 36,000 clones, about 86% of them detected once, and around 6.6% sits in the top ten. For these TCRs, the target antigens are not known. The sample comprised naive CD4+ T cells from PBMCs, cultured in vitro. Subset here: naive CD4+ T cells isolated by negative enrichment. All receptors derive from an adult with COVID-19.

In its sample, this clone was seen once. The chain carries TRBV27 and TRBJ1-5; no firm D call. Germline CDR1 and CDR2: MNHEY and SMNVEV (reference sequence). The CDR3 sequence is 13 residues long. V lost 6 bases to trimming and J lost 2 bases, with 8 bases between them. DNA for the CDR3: TGTGCCAGCAGCCTCTTTCGCAATCAGCCCCAGCATTTT. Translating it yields CASSLFRNQPQHF.

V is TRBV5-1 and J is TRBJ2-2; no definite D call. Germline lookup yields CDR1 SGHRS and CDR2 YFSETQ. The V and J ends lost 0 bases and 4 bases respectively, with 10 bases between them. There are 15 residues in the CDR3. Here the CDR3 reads CASSLAAELTGELFF. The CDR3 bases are TGCGCCAGCAGCTTGGCCGCGGAGCTCACCGGGGAGCTGTTTTTT.

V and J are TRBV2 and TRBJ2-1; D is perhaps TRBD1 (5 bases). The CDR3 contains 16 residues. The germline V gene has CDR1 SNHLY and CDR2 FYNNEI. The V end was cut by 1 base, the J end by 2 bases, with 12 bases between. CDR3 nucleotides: TGTGCCAGCAGTGAAGACCCAGTAGGGGCCTACAATGAGCAGTTCTTC. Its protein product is CASSEDPVGAYNEQFF. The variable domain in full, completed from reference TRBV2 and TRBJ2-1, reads EPEVTQTPSHQVTQMGQEVILRCVPISNHLYFYWYRQILGQKVEFLVSFYNNEISEKSEIFDDQFSVERPDGSNFTLKIRSTKLEDSAMYFCASSEDPVGAYNEQFFGPGTRLTVL.

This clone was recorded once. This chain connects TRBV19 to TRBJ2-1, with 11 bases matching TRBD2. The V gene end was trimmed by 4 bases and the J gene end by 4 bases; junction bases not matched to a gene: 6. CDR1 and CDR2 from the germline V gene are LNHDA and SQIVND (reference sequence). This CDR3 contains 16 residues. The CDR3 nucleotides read TGTGCCAGTAGTAGTCTAGCGGGAGGACAGTACAATGAGCAGTTCTTC. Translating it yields CASSSLAGGQYNEQFF.

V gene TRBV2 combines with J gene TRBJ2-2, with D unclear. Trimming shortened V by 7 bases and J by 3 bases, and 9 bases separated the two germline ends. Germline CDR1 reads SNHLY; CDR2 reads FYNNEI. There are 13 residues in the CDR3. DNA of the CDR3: TGTGCCAGCATGGAGCGTGACACCGGGGAGCTGTTTTTT. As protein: CASMERDTGELFF.